This is a list of T cell receptor beta chains from one sample in a study of T cells after yellow fever vaccination. TCRdb analysed the 5' RACE reads with MiXCR anew, one entry per CDR3 protein. In the table there are 300,000 to 450,000 distinct CDR3 sequences, approximately 8% of which are singletons. The sample in question was PBMCs, obtained 35 to 50 days after the first yellow fever vaccination. These receptors were taken from a man aged 18 to 30 who received the YFV17D yellow fever vaccine. Both conserved end residues are trimmed from each CDR3. The D gene is left open where the match is weak. Some rows have no size entry. The others give once, few or many, or a class for an expanded clone.

v_gene: TRBV7-9; j_gene: TRBJ1-5; abundance: -; d_gene: TRBD1; CDR3aa: ASSSFRDSSEPQH
v_gene: TRBV11-2; j_gene: TRBJ2-7; abundance: -; d_gene: -; CDR3aa: ASSLVQGKTYEQY
v_gene: TRBV20-1; j_gene: TRBJ1-1; abundance: few; d_gene: TRBD1; CDR3aa: SASASGQQDTEAF
v_gene: TRBV20-1; j_gene: TRBJ2-5; abundance: few; d_gene: -; CDR3aa: SAKRRLETQY
v_gene: TRBV7-9; j_gene: TRBJ2-5; abundance: -; d_gene: -; CDR3aa: ASSFDQLLETQY
v_gene: TRBV4-3; j_gene: TRBJ2-5; abundance: many; d_gene: -; CDR3aa: ASSPLEGQETQY
v_gene: TRBV7-6; j_gene: TRBJ2-5; abundance: few; d_gene: TRBD2; CDR3aa: ASSLSTSGNQETQY
v_gene: TRBV7-2; j_gene: TRBJ2-3; abundance: few; d_gene: -; CDR3aa: ASSAAGSSVGDTQY
v_gene: TRBV4-3; j_gene: TRBJ2-3; abundance: many; d_gene: TRBD2; CDR3aa: ASSHGRGVSTDTQY
v_gene: TRBV7-2; j_gene: TRBJ1-2; abundance: few; d_gene: -; CDR3aa: ASSLEGWGYT
v_gene: TRBV6-1; j_gene: TRBJ2-1; abundance: few; d_gene: -; CDR3aa: ASFSPVGNEQF
v_gene: TRBV5-4; j_gene: TRBJ2-5; abundance: few; d_gene: -; CDR3aa: ASSIYRSGTQY
v_gene: TRBV29-1; j_gene: TRBJ2-1; abundance: few; d_gene: TRBD2; CDR3aa: SVEEFLAGSYNEQF
v_gene: TRBV7-9; j_gene: TRBJ1-1; abundance: few; d_gene: -; CDR3aa: ASRTWDTGAPEAF
v_gene: TRBV12-3/TRBV12-4; j_gene: TRBJ2-3; abundance: -; d_gene: TRBD2; CDR3aa: ASSPGKRGVDTQY
v_gene: TRBV5-1; j_gene: TRBJ2-1; abundance: many; d_gene: TRBD1; CDR3aa: ASSLAAGTGIYNEQF
v_gene: TRBV29-1; j_gene: TRBJ1-2; abundance: few; d_gene: -; CDR3aa: SVHLRTGFGGYT
v_gene: TRBV15; j_gene: TRBJ2-5; abundance: few; d_gene: -; CDR3aa: ATSRDSETSY
v_gene: TRBV4-2; j_gene: TRBJ1-6; abundance: few; d_gene: -; CDR3aa: ASSQQGTGSPLH
v_gene: TRBV6-5; j_gene: TRBJ2-2; abundance: -; d_gene: TRBD1; CDR3aa: ASSFSLLGGQGGTGELF
v_gene: TRBV29-1; j_gene: TRBJ2-5; abundance: few; d_gene: TRBD1; CDR3aa: SVKGAGETQY
v_gene: TRBV7-9; j_gene: TRBJ2-7; abundance: many; d_gene: -; CDR3aa: ASSLDAGAYEQY
v_gene: TRBV19; j_gene: TRBJ2-5; abundance: -; d_gene: -; CDR3aa: ASSPRDRLQETQY
v_gene: TRBV7-6; j_gene: TRBJ2-1; abundance: -; d_gene: -; CDR3aa: ASSLRGRSSYNEQF
v_gene: TRBV11-2; j_gene: TRBJ2-3; abundance: -; d_gene: TRBD1; CDR3aa: ASSLTGGVADTQY
v_gene: TRBV3-1; j_gene: TRBJ2-7; abundance: few; d_gene: -; CDR3aa: ASGRTYPYEQY
v_gene: TRBV15; j_gene: TRBJ2-2; abundance: -; d_gene: -; CDR3aa: ATSGKEAGELF
v_gene: TRBV5-1; j_gene: TRBJ1-3; abundance: -; d_gene: -; CDR3aa: ASSLGVQSSGNTIY
v_gene: TRBV6-5; j_gene: TRBJ1-1; abundance: -; d_gene: -; CDR3aa: ASSYSAGEAF
v_gene: TRBV11-2; j_gene: TRBJ2-3; abundance: -; d_gene: TRBD2; CDR3aa: ASSRPSGGGTPSTDTQY
v_gene: TRBV4-1; j_gene: TRBJ2-3; abundance: -; d_gene: -; CDR3aa: ASSQDPGTDTQY
v_gene: TRBV12-3/TRBV12-4; j_gene: TRBJ2-7; abundance: many; d_gene: TRBD2; CDR3aa: ASSLPGLAGFYEQY
v_gene: TRBV15; j_gene: TRBJ1-5; abundance: few; d_gene: -; CDR3aa: ATSSGIWSNQPQH
v_gene: TRBV7-9; j_gene: TRBJ1-2; abundance: many; d_gene: TRBD1; CDR3aa: ASSRKPGQGLNGYT
v_gene: TRBV7-2; j_gene: TRBJ1-5; abundance: -; d_gene: -; CDR3aa: ASSARSGSGQPQH
v_gene: TRBV5-1; j_gene: TRBJ1-6; abundance: -; d_gene: TRBD1; CDR3aa: ASSLPFPGTGASPLH
v_gene: TRBV20-1; j_gene: TRBJ1-2; abundance: few; d_gene: -; CDR3aa: SASQGGTAGYT
v_gene: TRBV4-2; j_gene: TRBJ2-5; abundance: -; d_gene: -; CDR3aa: ASSQEGRIASETQY
v_gene: TRBV7-3; j_gene: TRBJ2-6; abundance: -; d_gene: -; CDR3aa: ASSSSRVSGANVLT
v_gene: TRBV5-1; j_gene: TRBJ1-4; abundance: -; d_gene: TRBD1; CDR3aa: ASSLQGATTNEKLF
v_gene: TRBV7-2; j_gene: TRBJ2-7; abundance: few; d_gene: -; CDR3aa: ASSLGLFLGNEQY
v_gene: TRBV2; j_gene: TRBJ2-5; abundance: -; d_gene: -; CDR3aa: ASSVRLQETQY
v_gene: TRBV6-2/TRBV6-3; j_gene: TRBJ1-1; abundance: -; d_gene: -; CDR3aa: ASSWGTRRSEAF
v_gene: TRBV7-2; j_gene: TRBJ2-5; abundance: few; d_gene: TRBD1; CDR3aa: ASSPPIGTGVEETQY
v_gene: TRBV15; j_gene: TRBJ1-2; abundance: few; d_gene: -; CDR3aa: ATSRGEGFRGYT
v_gene: TRBV4-1; j_gene: TRBJ2-2; abundance: few; d_gene: TRBD2; CDR3aa: ASSQGGLAASRSGELF
v_gene: TRBV19; j_gene: TRBJ1-5; abundance: -; d_gene: -; CDR3aa: ASSIDRWDSNQPQH
v_gene: TRBV7-3; j_gene: TRBJ2-5; abundance: few; d_gene: -; CDR3aa: ASSLRGDMETQY